Each of the 15 T cell receptor beta chains below was sequenced from the same sample in a study of blood T cell repertoires in COVID-19. The assay was immunoSEQ multiplex PCR, and TCRdb's table has in-frame clones only and misses some. The table records about 480,000 clones, approximately 90% of them present only once. The sample comprised PBMCs or T cells enriched from blood (not recorded which). These receptors were collected from a woman aged 35 to 49 who had recovered from COVID-19.

The gene calls are TRBV30 and TRBJ2-3; D may be TRBD1 (6 bases). The V and J ends lost 0 bases and 5 bases respectively, with 12 bases between them. The CDR3 covers 14 residues. Germline V CDR1 and CDR2: GTSNPN, SVGIG (reference sequence). The CDR3 loop reads CAWSVYRVGDTQYF. CDR3 sequence (DNA): TGTGCCTGGAGTGTATACAGGGTTGGAGATACGCAGTATTTT.

The chain joins TRBV3-1 (or the pseudogene TRBV3-2) to TRBJ2-2; the match to TRBD2 covers 14 bases. The CDR3 has 17 amino acids. Per the germline V gene, CDR1 is LGHDT and CDR2 is YNNKEL (reference sequence). V lost 6 bases, J lost 7 bases, and 10 bases stayed unmatched. CDR3 coding DNA: TGTGCCAGCAGACTGAAGGGACTAGCGGGAGTGAACGGGGAGCTGTTTTTT. This codes for CASRLKGLAGVNGELFF.

The sample holds one count of this clone. The CDR3 nucleotides read TGCAGCGTTGAGGGGGCGTCGACTGGAAACACCATATATTTT. Protein sequence: CSVEGASTGNTIYF. J is TRBJ1-3 and V is TRBV29-1; a possible D gene is TRBD1 (6 bases). The CDR3 has 14 amino acids. V was trimmed by 3 bases and J by 2 bases, leaving 11 bases between them. CDR1 SQVTM and CDR2 ANQGSEA come from the germline V gene.

V gene TRBV18 combines with J gene TRBJ1-2, with D possibly matching TRBD1 (5 bases). There are 15 residues in the CDR3. V was trimmed by 2 bases and J by 3 bases, leaving 13 bases between them. Looked up from germline, CDR1 is KGHSH and CDR2 is LQKENI. CDR3 in DNA: TGTGCCAGCTCACCATCACCGAAGACAGACTATGGCTACACCTTC. Encoded protein: CASSPSPKTDYGYTF.

This chain connects TRBV6-2 or TRBV6-3 to TRBJ1-4; 10 bases agree with TRBD1. This CDR3 has 18 residues. The V gene's germline CDR1 is MNHEY and CDR2 SVGEGT. With V trimmed by 5 bases and J by 2 bases, 11 bases remained unmatched. The CDR3 protein is CASSPLRDRGGTNEKLFF. CDR3 sequence (DNA): TGTGCCAGCAGTCCCCTCCGGGACAGGGGTGGCACTAATGAAAAACTGTTTTTT.

Remarks on this clone: This sample includes further DNA sequences coding for the same CDR3. The chain carries TRBV3-1 (or the pseudogene TRBV3-2) and TRBJ1-2; D may be TRBD1 (6 bases). V dropped 3 bases and J dropped 4 bases, with 6 bases sitting between them. Germline CDR1 is LGHDT and CDR2 is YNNKEL (reference sequence). The CDR3 is 12 residues long. The CDR3 spells CASSHRGYGYTF. For the CDR3, the DNA is TGTGCCAGCAGCCACAGGGGCTATGGCTACACCTTC.

This chain joins TRBV7-9 and TRBJ2-1; 10 bases line up with TRBD2. The CDR3 is 16 residues long. J lost 6 bases, V lost 5 bases, and 10 bases had no gene match. CDR1 SEHNR and CDR2 FQNEAQ come from the germline V gene (reference sequence). The CDR3 DNA sequence: TGTGCCAGCAGCCCCCGACTAGCGGGCATGATCAATGAGCAGTTCTTC. Translated, it gives CASSPRLAGMINEQFF.

This clone is a singleton in its sample. The rearrangement joins TRBV7-2 to TRBJ2-3, with TRBD2 identical over 13 bases. Germline CDR1 and CDR2: SGHTA and FQGNSA. V was pared by 6 bases and J by 2 bases, with 14 bases of the junction left unmatched. The CDR3 extends over 19 amino acids. CDR3 DNA sequence: TGTGCCAGCAGTTTTCTTCCTCGGACTAGCGGGAGCCCCACAGATACGCAGTATTTT. It yields the protein CASSFLPRTSGSPTDTQYF.

CDR3 in amino acids: CASSASSYSGNTIYF. The CDR3, as DNA: TGTGCCAGCAGTGCGTCATCGTACTCTGGAAACACCATATATTTT. J is TRBJ1-3 and V is TRBV28; D call uncertain. The CDR3 consists of 15 residues. The germline V gene has CDR1 MDHEN and CDR2 SYDVKM. V shed 5 bases and J shed 0 bases, with 11 bases lying between them.

V is TRBV19 and J is TRBJ1-2; 9 positions agree with TRBD1. Germline CDR1 is LNHDA and CDR2 is SQIVND (reference sequence). The ends lost 7 bases at V and 9 bases at J; junction bases unmatched: 9. This CDR3 spans 13 amino acids. The CDR3 coding sequence is TGTGCCAGTACGGGACAGGGCTCTATGAGCTACACCTTC. This codes for CASTGQGSMSYTF.

This chain links TRBV11-3 with TRBJ1-1, with D possibly being TRBD1 (5 bases). Trimming took 7 bases from V and 0 from J, leaving 15 bases between them. CDR1 SGHNT and CDR2 YENEEA come from the germline V gene. The length of the CDR3 is 15 residues. The CDR3 reads CASTEGAGMNTEAFF. Here the CDR3 DNA reads TGTGCCAGCACCGAAGGGGCGGGAATGAACACTGAAGCTTTCTTT.

This chain connects TRBV7-2 to TRBJ1-5; D may be TRBD1 (6 bases). The CDR3 runs 14 residues. The V end lost 3 bases, the J end lost 5 bases, and 11 bases lay between the germline ends. CDR1 is SGHTA and CDR2 is FQGNSA in the germline V gene. The CDR3 DNA reads as TGTGCCAGCAGCTTCGGACAGATTCATCAGCCCCAGCATTTT. Translating gives CASSFGQIHQPQHF.

V is TRBV30 and J is TRBJ2-1; D remains unclear. The CDR3 sequence is 13 residues long. Germline loops: CDR1 GTSNPN, CDR2 SVGIG (reference sequence). Between the trimmed V and J ends, which lost 2 bases and 6 bases, there was a span of 11 bases. CDR3 DNA: TGTGCCTGGAGTTCTTTTCTTCTCAATGAGCAGTTCTTC. Amino acids: CAWSSFLLNEQFF.

The chain joins TRBV7-2 to TRBJ1-1; D is perhaps TRBD1 (5 bases). CDR3 length: 17 amino acids. V lost 1 base to trimming and J lost 0 bases, with 15 bases between them. The germline V gene encodes CDR1 SGHTA and CDR2 FQGNSA. CDR3 nucleotide sequence: TGTGCCAGCAGCTTAGTGGGGGGGGAGCTCATGAACACTGAAGCTTTCTTT. Protein sequence: CASSLVGGELMNTEAFF.

The rearrangement uses TRBV29-1 and TRBJ1-2, with TRBD1 identical over 8 bases. J lost 7 bases, V lost 5 bases, and 9 bases had no gene match. The CDR3 runs 13 residues. Germline CDR1 is SQVTM and CDR2 is ANQGSEA. Here the CDR3 DNA reads TGCAGCGTTAGCACAGGGGGTTCGGCTGGCTACACCTTC. Translating gives CSVSTGGSAGYTF.